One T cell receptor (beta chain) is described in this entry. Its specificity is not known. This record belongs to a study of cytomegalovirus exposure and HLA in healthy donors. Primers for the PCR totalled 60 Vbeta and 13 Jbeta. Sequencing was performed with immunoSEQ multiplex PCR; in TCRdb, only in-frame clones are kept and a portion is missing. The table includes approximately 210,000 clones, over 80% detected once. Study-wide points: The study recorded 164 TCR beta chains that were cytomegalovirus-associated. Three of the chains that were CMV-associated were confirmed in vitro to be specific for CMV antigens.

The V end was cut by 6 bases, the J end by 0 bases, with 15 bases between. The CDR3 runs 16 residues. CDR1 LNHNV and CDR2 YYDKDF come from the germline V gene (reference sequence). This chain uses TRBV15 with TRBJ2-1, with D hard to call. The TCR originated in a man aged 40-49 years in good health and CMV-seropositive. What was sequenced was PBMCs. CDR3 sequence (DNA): TGTGCCACCAGTGCACTCGCCCCGAGCTCCTACAATGAGCAGTTCTTC. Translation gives CATSALAPSSYNEQFF.